This passage covers 23 T cell receptor beta chains from one sample sequenced in a study of cytomegalovirus exposure and HLA in healthy donors. PCR amplification relied on 60 Vbeta primers (plus 13 Jbeta primers). This table comes from immunoSEQ multiplex PCR, and its TCRdb copy is limited to in-frame clones, with some not included. Seen here are about 120,000 clones, approximately 80% observed once, and the top ten hold less than 3%. Input material: PBMCs. The receptors stem from a woman aged 40 to 49 in good health and CMV-seropositive.

The chain uses TRBV5-6 and TRBJ1-2, with D uncertain. Germline-derived CDR1 and CDR2 are SGHDT and YYEEEE. The CDR3 contains 14 residues. V was trimmed by 0 bases and J by 4 bases, leaving 10 bases between them. In nucleotides, the CDR3 is TGTGCCAGCAGCTTGGCCTCAGTCGTCTATGGCTACACCTTC. It yields the protein CASSLASVVYGYTF. Variable domain in full (rest from reference TRBV5-6 and TRBJ1-2): DAGVTQSPTHLIKTRGQQVTLRCSPKSGHDTVSWYQQALGQGPQFIFQYYEEEERQRGNFPDRFSGHQFPNYSSELNVNALLLGDSALYLCASSLASVVYGYTFGSGTRLTVV.

The gene calls are TRBV7-9 and TRBJ2-5; 9 nucleotides match TRBD1. CDR1 and CDR2 from the germline V gene are SEHNR and FQNEAQ (reference sequence). The CDR3 consists of 16 residues. The junction had 11 bases not matched to a gene; V was cut back by 7 bases and J by 2 bases. CDR3 DNA: TGTGCCAGCACCCCCTGGGGGACAGGGTCGCAAGAGACCCAGTACTTC. It codes for CASTPWGTGSQETQYF.

The chain carries TRBV11-2 and TRBJ2-1; perhaps TRBD1 as D (5 bases). V was pared by 4 bases and J by 6 bases, with 10 bases between. This CDR3 contains 13 residues. Germline-derived CDR1 and CDR2 are SGHAT and FQNNGV. The CDR3 protein is CASSSQGINEQFF. The CDR3 coding sequence is TGTGCCAGCAGCTCCCAGGGCATCAATGAGCAGTTCTTC.

The chain uses TRBV7-9 and TRBJ1-1; unclear D gene. The CDR3 contains 15 residues. V was cut by 1 base and J by 0 bases, with 9 bases left in between. From germline, CDR1 is SEHNR and CDR2 FQNEAQ (reference sequence). The CDR3 loop is CASSLDSIVNTEAFF. CDR3 bases: TGTGCCAGCAGCTTAGACTCCATAGTGAACACTGAAGCTTTCTTT.

The rearrangement uses TRBV19 and TRBJ2-1; 14 nucleotides align to TRBD2. CDR1 and CDR2 from the germline V gene are LNHDA and SQIVND (reference sequence). Germline trimming cut 4 bases from V and 1 base from J; bases unmatched to any gene: 6. The CDR3 has 18 residues. The CDR3 loop is CASSKGLAGVRSYNEQFF. CDR3 DNA: TGTGCCAGTAGTAAGGGACTAGCGGGAGTGCGGTCCTACAATGAGCAGTTCTTC.

In nucleotides, the CDR3 is TGTGCCAGCTCACCGGGACAGGGCAACACCATATATTTT. This sequence encodes CASSPGQGNTIYF. The gene calls are TRBV18 and TRBJ1-3, with 9 bases that match TRBD1. J lost 7 bases, V lost 3 bases, and 1 base had no gene match. The CDR3 has 13 residues. Germline values: CDR1 KGHSH, CDR2 LQKENI.

V and J are TRBV19 and TRBJ1-1; unclear D gene. This CDR3 is built from 17 residues. Trimming removed 2 bases from V and 0 bases from J, with 16 bases in between. Germline CDR1 reads LNHDA; CDR2 reads SQIVND (reference sequence). CDR3 sequence (DNA): TGTGCCAGTAGTATACTCCCCGGAGGAGGGATGAACACTGAAGCTTTCTTT. Amino acids: CASSILPGGGMNTEAFF.

The rearrangement uses TRBV7-3 and TRBJ2-5; 9 bases agree with TRBD2. The CDR3 length is 18 residues. Germline V gene data show CDR1 as SGHTA and CDR2 as FQGTGA. J was trimmed by 5 bases and V by 1 base; bases with no gene match: 14. The CDR3 region is CASSLNPLSVAGVETQYF. The DNA for the CDR3 is TGTGCCAGCAGCTTAAACCCTCTGAGTGTAGCGGGGGTGGAGACCCAGTACTTC. Supplemented by reference TRBV7-3 and TRBJ2-5, the full variable domain reads GAGVSQTPSNKVTEKGKYVELRCDPISGHTALYWYRQSLGQGPEFLIYFQGTGAADDSGLPNDRFFAVRPEGSVSTLKIQRTERGDSAVYLCASSLNPLSVAGVETQYFGPGTRLLVL.

About this clone: Other DNA sequences of this sample code for an identical CDR3. This chain links TRBV6-5 with TRBJ1-5; possibly TRBD1 for D (5 bases). Looked up from germline, CDR1 is MNHEY and CDR2 is SVGAGI. This CDR3 is built from 14 residues. With 6 bases removed from V and 3 bases from J, the gap between germline ends came to 12 bases. The CDR3 here is CASSSDSFNQPQHF. The DNA of the CDR3 is TGTGCCAGCAGCTCCGACAGCTTCAATCAGCCCCAGCATTTT.

This clone was observed once. The chain combines TRBV4-1 with TRBJ1-5, with TRBD1 identical over 9 bases. With V trimmed by 4 bases and J by 4 bases, 8 bases remained unmatched. Germline lookup yields CDR1 MGHRA and CDR2 YSYEKL. The CDR3 is 16 amino acids. CDR3 amino acids: CASSREGQGGNQPQHF. In DNA form, the CDR3 reads TGCGCCAGCAGCCGGGAGGGACAGGGAGGAAATCAGCCCCAGCATTTT.

The chain is built from TRBV18 and TRBJ2-1; TRBD2 agrees at 8 bases. The trim removed 3 bases at V and 8 bases at J, leaving 9 bases unmatched. Germline V gene lookup returns CDR1 KGHSH and CDR2 LQKENI. The CDR3 runs 15 residues. CDR3 residues: CASSPTSGSMDEQFF. CDR3 bases: TGTGCCAGCTCACCTACAAGCGGGAGCATGGATGAGCAGTTCTTC.

The genes are TRBV4-1 and TRBJ2-1; 8 bases are a match to TRBD2. Germline CDR1 reads MGHRA; CDR2 reads YSYEKL. The V segment lost 0 bases and the J segment 3 bases; nucleotides outside the gene matches: 4. This CDR3 contains 16 residues. In DNA form, the CDR3 reads TGCGCCAGCAGCCAAGATCGACGGGGGGGCTACAATGAGCAGTTCTTC. As protein: CASSQDRRGGYNEQFF.

This chain links TRBV19 with TRBJ1-5, with D unresolved. V lost 1 base to trimming and J lost 7 bases, with 5 bases between them. This CDR3 contains 12 residues. Germline assignment: CDR1 LNHDA and CDR2 SQIVND (reference sequence). The CDR3 is CASSIGQQPQHF. In DNA form, the CDR3 reads TGTGCCAGTAGTATAGGTCAACAGCCCCAGCATTTT.

The CDR3 DNA is TGTGCCAGCTCACCACCGTCAACAGGAGCTAACTATGGCTACACCTTC. Protein product: CASSPPSTGANYGYTF. The V gene is TRBV18, the J gene TRBJ1-2, with a weak D call TRBD1 (5 bases). This CDR3 is 16 amino acids long. The ends were cut back, 0 bases at V and 0 bases at J, with 11 bases in the middle. From germline, CDR1 is KGHSH and CDR2 LQKENI.

The CDR3 sequence: CAWSPGENQPQHF. The DNA of the CDR3 is TGTGCCTGGAGTCCGGGGGAAAATCAGCCCCAGCATTTT. V is TRBV30 and J is TRBJ1-5, with D possibly TRBD1 on 5 matching bases. Between the trimmed V and J ends, which lost 2 bases and 4 bases, there was a span of 9 bases. The CDR3 runs 13 residues. Germline CDR1 reads GTSNPN; CDR2 reads SVGIG (reference sequence).

The chain joins TRBV5-6 to TRBJ2-7; perhaps TRBD2 as D (6 bases). The germline V gene encodes CDR1 SGHDT and CDR2 YYEEEE. V lost 4 bases, J lost 6 bases, and 20 bases lay in between. CDR3 length equals 15 residues. CDR3 sequence (DNA): TGTGCCAGCAGCAGACACGGGATGGCTAGCGCCGAGCAGTACTTC. Protein: CASSRHGMASAEQYF. Full variable domain (missing parts from reference TRBV5-6 and TRBJ2-7): DAGVTQSPTHLIKTRGQQVTLRCSPKSGHDTVSWYQQALGQGPQFIFQYYEEEERQRGNFPDRFSGHQFPNYSSELNVNALLLGDSALYLCASSRHGMASAEQYFGPGTRLTVT.

The chain combines TRBV7-5 with TRBJ2-7; TRBD2 is the table's D call and was not checked against the DNA. TRBV7-5 is recorded as a pseudogene. The CDR3 runs 14 residues. CDR3 DNA: TGTGCCAGAAGGGGACTAGCGGGAGCGGGCGAGCAGTACTTC. Translated, it gives CARRGLAGAGEQYF.

This clone was observed a few times. This rearrangement joins TRBV6-1 to TRBJ2-5; D gene uncertain. The CDR3 is 14 residues long. Between the trimmed V and J ends, which lost 7 bases and 3 bases, there was a span of 15 bases. Germline CDR1 is MNHNS and CDR2 is SASEGT. The CDR3 reads CASTRQPAEETQYF. The DNA of the CDR3 is TGTGCCAGCACAAGGCAGCCCGCGGAAGAGACCCAGTACTTC.

The V and J genes are TRBV30 and TRBJ1-2, with unresolved D. Germline CDR1 is GTSNPN and CDR2 is SVGIG (reference sequence). The V and J ends lost 2 bases and 4 bases respectively, with 17 bases between them. The CDR3 totals 15 residues. CDR3 in amino acids: CAWSRDRAKSYGYTF. The CDR3 coding sequence is TGTGCCTGGAGTCGGGATAGGGCGAAATCCTATGGCTACACCTTC. The whole variable domain, remainder taken from reference TRBV30 and TRBJ1-2, is SQTIHQWPATLVQPVGSPLSLECTVEGTSNPNLYWYRQAAGRGLQLLFYSVGIGQISSEVPQNLSASRPQDRQFILSSKKLLLSDSGFYLCAWSRDRAKSYGYTFGSGTRLTVV.

V usage is TRBV4-3 and J usage is TRBJ1-2; 7 bases are shared with TRBD1. Germline CDR1 and CDR2: LGHNA and YSLEER. The CDR3 covers 15 residues. Trimming cost V 1 base and J 3 bases; bases outside gene matches: 5. CDR3 sequence: CASSQAHTGDYGYTF. For the CDR3, the DNA is TGCGCCAGCAGCCAAGCCCACACAGGGGACTATGGCTACACCTTC.

This clone came up a few times. This chain links TRBV30 with TRBJ1-1; D is perhaps TRBD1 (5 bases). CDR1 is GTSNPN, CDR2 SVGIG, per germline (reference sequence). The CDR3 is made up of 13 amino acids. V lost 4 bases, J lost 0 bases, and 9 bases lay in between. CDR3 DNA sequence: TGTGCCTGGACCGGACATATGAACACTGAAGCTTTCTTT. This gives the protein CAWTGHMNTEAFF.

This chain connects TRBV4-2 to TRBJ1-2, with D perhaps matching TRBD1 (5 bases). The germline CDR1 and CDR2 sequences are LGHNA and YNFKEQ. The CDR3 has 14 residues. Trimming took off 3 bases at V and 5 bases at J, with 13 bases between the two ends. CDR3 sequence: CASSQATGFYGYTF. CDR3 nucleotides: TGTGCCAGCAGCCAGGCAACAGGTTTTTATGGCTACACCTTC.

The chain recombines TRBV19 with TRBJ2-1, with TRBD2 identical over 7 bases. Looked up from germline, CDR1 is LNHDA and CDR2 is SQIVND (reference sequence). The CDR3 runs to 15 residues. The junction had 5 bases not matched to a gene; V was cut back by 6 bases and J by 0 bases. CDR3 protein: CASSQTSSSYNEQFF. The CDR3 nucleotides are TGTGCCAGTAGCCAGACTAGCTCCTCCTACAATGAGCAGTTCTTC.